Shown below are 29 T cell receptor beta chains from a single sample sequenced in a study of blood T cells in healthy people across ages. Primers used in a second PCR of about 6 to 11 cycles were a sample-barcoded 5' primer and a J-beta primer mix. TCRdb passed the 5' RACE reads through MiXCR, listing each CDR3 protein once. The repertoire holds 2 million or so distinct CDR3 sequences, with less than 50% as singletons. The specimen sequenced was blood. These receptors all stem from a woman aged 35 to 49 in good health.

This clonotype was picked up a small number of times. The J gene is TRBJ2-7, the V gene TRBV13; possibly TRBD1 or TRBD2 for D (5 bases each). The V end lost 0 bases, the J end lost 3 bases, and 18 bases lay between the germline ends. The CDR3 runs 17 residues. The germline CDR1 and CDR2 sequences are PRHDT and FYEKMQ (reference sequence). CDR3 sequence (DNA): TGTGCCAGCAGCTTAGGCTACGGGGCCCATGGAGTCTACGAGCAGTACTTC. Its protein is CASSLGYGAHGVYEQYF.

CDR3 sequence reads: CTSSHPSLGGTDTQYF. The CDR3 nucleotides are TGTACCAGCAGCCATCCTTCACTAGGGGGCACAGATACGCAGTATTTT. The rearrangement links TRBV7-2 to TRBJ2-3; the D call may be TRBD1 or TRBD2 (5 bases each). This CDR3 has 16 residues. With 5 bases removed from V and 1 base from J, the gap between germline ends came to 16 bases. CDR1 is SGHTA, CDR2 FQGNSA, per germline.

The V call is TRBV7-2, the J call TRBJ1-2, with D possibly being TRBD1 (6 bases). V was cut by 3 bases and J by 7 bases, with 18 bases left in between. The CDR3 runs to 15 residues. The germline CDR1 and CDR2 sequences are SGHTA and FQGNSA. The CDR3 loop is CASSLWRTELSGYTF. CDR3 sequence (DNA): TGTGCCAGCAGCTTGTGGAGGACAGAGCTCTCTGGCTACACCTTC. Using reference TRBV7-2 and TRBJ1-2 for the parts outside the CDR3, the full variable domain is GAGVSQSPSNKVTEKGKDVELRCDPISGHTALYWYRQSLGQGLEFLIYFQGNSAPDKSGLPSDRFSAERTGGSVSTLTIQRTQQEDSAVYLCASSLWRTELSGYTFGSGTRLTVV.

This clonotype was observed a few times. The chain carries TRBV7-2 and TRBJ2-7; D is tentatively TRBD1 or TRBD2 (5 bases each). Germline loops: CDR1 SGHTA, CDR2 FQGNSA. The CDR3 has 16 residues. V was shortened by 3 bases and J by 0 bases, with 15 bases between the two germline ends. CDR3 region: CASSFMGDPSSYEQYF. CDR3 sequence (DNA): TGTGCCAGCAGCTTCATGGGGGACCCGAGCTCCTACGAGCAGTACTTC.

This clonotype was seen a few times. CDR3 loop: CASSEGGTGFQPQHF. For the CDR3, the DNA is TGTGCCAGCAGTGAAGGGGGAACAGGGTTTCAGCCCCAGCATTTT. V gene TRBV2 combines with J gene TRBJ1-5, with D possibly TRBD1 on 6 matching bases. CDR1 is SNHLY and CDR2 is FYNNEI in the germline V gene. V lost 1 base and J 6 bases, leaving 13 bases between the germline ends. The CDR3 is made up of 15 amino acids. The variable domain in full, completed from reference TRBV2 and TRBJ1-5, reads EPEVTQTPSHQVTQMGQEVILRCVPISNHLYFYWYRQILGQKVEFLVSFYNNEISEKSEIFDDQFSVERPDGSNFTLKIRSTKLEDSAMYFCASSEGGTGFQPQHFGDGTRLSIL.

There are a few counts of this clonotype. This sequence joins TRBV24-1 and TRBJ2-1; possibly TRBD2 for D (7 bases). Germline lookup yields CDR1 KGHDR and CDR2 SFDVKD. The V gene lost 8 bases and the J gene lost 7 bases, with 14 bases spanning the gap. This CDR3 has 13 amino acids. The CDR3 bases are TGTGCCACCAAAGGCGGGGGCGGAAATGAGCAGTTCTTC. Its translation is CATKGGGGNEQFF.

This clonotype has a single count. The chain couples TRBV20-1 to TRBJ1-6; 8 bases align to TRBD1. J gave up 1 base and V 1 base, and 9 bases lay outside the gene matches. Germline V gene sequence: CDR1 DFQATT, CDR2 SNEGSKA (reference sequence). The CDR3 length is 18 residues. DNA for the CDR3: TGCAGTGCTAGAGCTAGGCAGGGGGCGCAATCCTATAATTCACCCCTCCACTTT. It specifies CSARARQGAQSYNSPLHF.

This clonotype came up a few times. The J gene is TRBJ1-2, the V gene TRBV4-2, with TRBD1 matching 7 bases. The CDR3 consists of 15 residues. Trimming took 0 bases from V and 7 from J; bases not matched to a gene: 8. Germline values: CDR1 LGHNA, CDR2 YNFKEQ. In DNA, the CDR3 is TGTGCCAGCAGCCAAGAAGGGGGCGTACGGGGTGGCTACACCTTC. It yields the protein CASSQEGGVRGGYTF.

This clonotype was picked up a small number of times. This chain joins TRBV5-1 and TRBJ2-3; D uncertain. Germline assignment: CDR1 SGHRS and CDR2 YFSETQ. V shed 1 base and J shed 2 bases, with 11 bases lying between them. CDR3 size: 15 residues. In nucleotides, the CDR3 is TGCGCCAGCAGCTTGAGGGCCAGAGACACAGATACGCAGTATTTT. It is translated as CASSLRARDTDTQYF.

Points on this clonotype: One end of the junction is discordant with germline, which a read error may explain. The chain employs TRBV20-1 and TRBJ2-1; tentative D call: TRBD2 (5 bases). This CDR3 spans 15 amino acids. Germline CDR1 DFQATT, CDR2 SNEGSKA (reference sequence). This chain's CDR3 is CSARGSWGAYNEQFF. DNA for the CDR3: TGCAGCGCTAGAGGCTCTTGGGGAGCCTACAATGAGCAGTTCTTC.

The J gene is TRBJ2-2, the V gene TRBV9, with D possibly being TRBD2 (5 bases). The germline V gene encodes CDR1 SGDLS and CDR2 YYNGEE. V was trimmed by 1 base and J by 3 bases, leaving 13 bases between them. The CDR3 contains 16 residues. The CDR3 loop is CASSVTIEADTGELFF. CDR3 DNA sequence: TGTGCCAGCAGCGTAACGATCGAAGCGGACACCGGGGAGCTGTTTTTT.

In its sample, this clonotype was seen a few times. CDR3 sequence (DNA): TGTGCCAGCAGCTTAGAGGTGGCAGCCTCCTATGGCTACACCTTC. Amino acid sequence: CASSLEVAASYGYTF. The chain couples TRBV7-2 to TRBJ1-2; no reliable D call. The germline V gene encodes CDR1 SGHTA and CDR2 FQGNSA. CDR3 length: 15 amino acids. Deletions cut 1 base from V and 4 bases from J, with 13 bases between.

The chain is built from TRBV6-1 and TRBJ2-7; D possibly corresponds to TRBD1 (5 bases). Trimming cost V 10 bases and J 6 bases, with 34 bases left between them. The CDR3 length is 18 residues. Germline loops: CDR1 MNHNS, CDR2 SASEGT. The CDR3 DNA sequence: TGTGCCAACCACGCTTCCTTGGTGGGCGACCAAGGGGCGGTCGAGCAGTACTTC. It translates to CANHASLVGDQGAVEQYF.

The chain uses TRBV3-1 and TRBJ2-2, with 8 bases aligning to TRBD2. CDR1 LGHDT and CDR2 YNNKEL come from the germline V gene (reference sequence). The CDR3 has 14 residues. Losses at the gene ends were 7 bases for V and 1 base for J; bases not matched to a gene: 2. CDR3: CASKAGVNTGELFF. The CDR3 bases are TGTGCCAGCAAAGCGGGGGTGAACACCGGGGAGCTGTTTTTT.

This clonotype was recorded a few times. CDR3 loop: CASGSGGAGEQFF. The CDR3 bases are TGTGCTAGCGGCTCAGGGGGGGCCGGTGAGCAGTTCTTC. The rearrangement links TRBV7-7 to TRBJ2-1; perhaps D is TRBD1 or TRBD2 (7 bases each). This CDR3 has 13 amino acids. Germline V gene lookup returns CDR1 SSHAT and CDR2 FNYEAQ (reference sequence).

The chain combines TRBV4-2 with TRBJ2-7, with 8 bases that match TRBD2. The CDR3 length is 16 residues. Germline trimming cut 3 bases from V and 0 bases from J; bases unmatched to any gene: 7. Germline CDR1 LGHNA, CDR2 YNFKEQ. The CDR3 reads CASSQGPGGSSYEQYF. CDR3 DNA sequence: TGTGCCAGCAGCCAGGGACCGGGGGGGTCCTCCTACGAGCAGTACTTC.

This clonotype was observed many times. This chain links TRBV7-2 with TRBJ2-7; TRBD2 matches 9 bases. This CDR3 contains 15 residues. The germline CDR1 and CDR2 sequences are SGHTA and FQGNSA. V shed 1 base and J 2 bases; nucleotides not matched to a gene: 3. The DNA for the CDR3 is TGTGCCAGCAGCTTAGGGGCTAGCGGGGCCTACGAGCAGTACTTC. It is translated as CASSLGASGAYEQYF. The complete variable domain, with remaining parts taken from reference TRBV7-2 and TRBJ2-7, reads GAGVSQSPSNKVTEKGKDVELRCDPISGHTALYWYRQSLGQGLEFLIYFQGNSAPDKSGLPSDRFSAERTGGSVSTLTIQRTQQEDSAVYLCASSLGASGAYEQYFGPGTRLTVT.

The chain couples TRBV20-1 to TRBJ1-2; D gene uncertain. Trimming left V 2 bases short and J 5 bases short, with 18 bases between. Germline loops: CDR1 DFQATT, CDR2 SNEGSKA (reference sequence). The CDR3 has 15 residues. This chain's CDR3 is CSARNLVEGLYGYTF. DNA of the CDR3: TGCAGTGCTAGAAATTTGGTGGAGGGATTGTATGGCTACACCTTC.

The chain couples TRBV12-3 or TRBV12-4 to TRBJ2-3; 10 nucleotides align to TRBD2. Germline trimming cut 5 bases from V and 2 bases from J; bases unmatched to any gene: 13. The CDR3 covers 18 residues. CDR3 sequence: CASSRGALSGGVTDTQYF. CDR3 in DNA: TGTGCCAGCAGTCGGGGGGCGTTAAGCGGGGGGGTCACAGATACGCAGTATTTT.

The genes are TRBV6-5 and TRBJ1-1; D is unresolved. CDR3 length: 15 amino acids. V gave up 6 bases and J gave up 1 base, with 15 bases separating them. Germline V gene data show CDR1 as MNHEY and CDR2 as SVGAGI. The CDR3 loop reads CASRPPGTGNTEAFF. Here the CDR3 DNA reads TGTGCCAGCAGACCTCCAGGAACGGGGAACACTGAAGCTTTCTTT.

The rearrangement links TRBV20-1 to TRBJ2-3; D unresolved. CDR3 length: 13 residues. CDR1 DFQATT and CDR2 SNEGSKA come from the germline V gene (reference sequence). Trimming removed 5 bases at V and 4 bases at J, with 13 bases between. As DNA, the CDR3 is TGCAGTGCTCGTCCGAGTGTAGCAGATACGCAGTATTTT. Translated, it gives CSARPSVADTQYF.

The rearrangement joins TRBV20-1 to TRBJ2-1; D is unclear. Germline CDR1 and CDR2: DFQATT and SNEGSKA (reference sequence). The CDR3 consists of 12 residues. V was pared by 2 bases and J by 12 bases, with 14 bases between. The CDR3 here is CSARLISLGQFF. Written as DNA, the CDR3 is TGCAGTGCTAGACTAATCTCCCTGGGGCAGTTCTTC.

The CDR3 protein is CASSLGNYADGYTF. The CDR3 nucleotides read TGTGCCAGCAGCTTAGGCAATTACGCGGATGGCTACACCTTC. V usage is TRBV7-2 and J usage is TRBJ1-2; no firm D call. This CDR3 is built from 14 residues. Germline CDR1 and CDR2: SGHTA and FQGNSA. V was cut by 1 base and J by 6 bases, with 12 bases left in between.

In regard to this clonotype: Without the conserved terminal phenylalanine or tryptophan, this CDR3 likely stems from a read error. The rearrangement links TRBV7-2 to TRBJ2-6; D gene uncertain. Germline lookup yields CDR1 SGHTA and CDR2 FQGNSA. V lost 1 base and J 2 bases, leaving 3 bases between the germline ends. There are 14 residues in the CDR3. DNA of the CDR3: TGTGCCAGCAGCTTAGATGCTGGGGCCAACGTCCTGACTTCC. Translation: CASSLDAGANVLTS.

This chain connects TRBV3-1 to TRBJ2-3, with D possibly being TRBD2 (6 bases). Deletions cut 4 bases from V and 2 bases from J, with 16 bases between. Germline CDR1 is LGHDT and CDR2 is YNNKEL (reference sequence). The CDR3 runs to 16 residues. The CDR3 DNA sequence: TGTGCCAGCAGCCCCCTCCGGGCGGGGAACACAGATACGCAGTATTTT. Protein product: CASSPLRAGNTDTQYF.

This clonotype has only a few counts. The CDR3 DNA follows: TGTGCCAGCAGTGAACCGAAGGGAACAGATACGCAGTATTTT. This sequence encodes CASSEPKGTDTQYF. The V gene is TRBV6-1, the J gene TRBJ2-3; D remains unclear. The CDR3 consists of 14 residues. Germline lookup yields CDR1 MNHNS and CDR2 SASEGT. The V and J ends lost 2 bases and 3 bases respectively, with 9 bases between them.

This clonotype occurred a few times. This chain links TRBV12-3 or TRBV12-4 with TRBJ2-1, with 7 bases matching TRBD1. The V segment lost 6 bases and the J segment 7 bases; nucleotides outside the gene matches: 9. This CDR3 has 14 amino acids. The CDR3 nucleotides read TGTGCCAGCAGGAAAACAGGGGTAAGAAATGAGCAGTTCTTC. It translates to CASRKTGVRNEQFF.

This clonotype was found a few times. V gene TRBV7-2 combines with J gene TRBJ2-1; 7 nucleotides align to TRBD1. Germline CDR1 SGHTA, CDR2 FQGNSA. V was clipped by 5 bases and J by 7 bases; unmatched bases: 11. The CDR3 spans 15 residues. CDR3 protein: CASSETGTAMNEQFF. DNA of the CDR3: TGTGCCAGCAGCGAGACCGGGACAGCTATGAATGAGCAGTTCTTC.

V is TRBV29-1 and J is TRBJ1-2, with 9 bases identical to TRBD1. Germline CDR1 reads SQVTM; CDR2 reads ANQGSEA. Trimming cost V 7 bases and J 7 bases; bases outside gene matches: 10. The length of the CDR3 is 13 residues. CDR3 in amino acids: CSDRGQGMGGYTF. In DNA form, the CDR3 reads TGCAGCGACCGGGGACAGGGAATGGGTGGCTACACCTTC.